These 26 T cell receptor beta chains were sequenced from one sample in a study of T cells in Graves' hyperthyroidism and ophthalmopathy (dated by TCRdb to between 2017 and 2020). Library construction relied on multiplex PCR. Reads for this sample came from an Illumina HiSeq 2000. TCR beta CDR3 regions were amplified from RNA transcripts. A first-round RT-PCR of the TCR CDR3 used the HTBI primer set with the Qiagen OneStep RT-PCR kit. In TCRdb, the public reads were trimmed at Q25 with fastp and aligned with MiXCR, with productive beta chains retained. CDR3 protein duplicates are merged, each entry listing the most common genes and DNA. Recorded for this sample are around 300,000 distinct CDR3 sequences; about an eighth of them occurred a single time. 6% to 8% of the sample is in the top ten clones. Input material: blood. All receptors come from a woman aged 30 to 39 with Graves' hyperthyroidism that later progressed to Graves' ophthalmopathy.

This clonotype was seen ten or more times. The genes are TRBV2 and TRBJ2-1; D is unclear. Deletions cut 7 bases from V and 4 bases from J, with 17 bases between. CDR1 is SNHLY and CDR2 is FYNNEI in the germline V gene. The CDR3 totals 15 residues. This CDR3 is CASTQTAELYNEQFF. DNA for the CDR3: TGTGCCAGCACCCAAACCGCCGAACTGTACAATGAGCAGTTCTTC.

This clonotype has at least ten counts. The chain has TRBV7-3 and TRBJ1-2; D remains unclear. Between the trimmed V and J ends, which lost 5 bases and 6 bases, there was a span of 16 bases. The CDR3 totals 14 residues. Germline assignment: CDR1 SGHTA and CDR2 FQGTGA. The CDR3 nucleotides read TGTGCCAGCAGCGCGACGGGCAGCAGCAATGGCTACACCTTC. Amino acids: CASSATGSSNGYTF.

The CDR3 DNA reads TGTGCCATCAGTGAAGAGATGGCCTACGAGCAGTACTTC. Protein: CAISEEMAYEQYF. V and J are TRBV10-3 and TRBJ2-7, with D uncertain. The CDR3 consists of 13 residues. V lost 3 bases to trimming and J lost 2 bases, with 8 bases between them. The V gene's germline CDR1 is ENHRY and CDR2 SYGVKD.

The chain couples TRBV5-6 to TRBJ1-5, with D perhaps TRBD1 (6 bases). The ends were cut back, 2 bases at V and 0 bases at J, with 9 bases in the middle. This CDR3 region has 15 residues. The germline V gene encodes CDR1 SGHDT and CDR2 YYEEEE. CDR3 amino acids: CASSLQGYSNQPQHF. The CDR3 nucleotides are TGTGCCAGCAGCTTACAGGGTTATAGCAATCAGCCCCAGCATTTT.

This clonotype was observed at least ten times. This chain joins TRBV11-2 and TRBJ1-4; D is undetermined. Trimming removed 9 bases at V and 0 bases at J, with 14 bases between. This CDR3 has 15 residues. Looked up from germline, CDR1 is SGHAT and CDR2 is FQNNGV. The CDR3 region is CASTHPDATNEKLFF. The DNA for the CDR3 is TGTGCCAGTACTCACCCCGATGCAACTAATGAAAAACTGTTTTTT.

V and J are TRBV24-1 and TRBJ1-6; D ambiguous. V lost 7 bases and J 14 bases, leaving 14 bases between the germline ends. Germline-derived CDR1 and CDR2 are KGHDR and SFDVKD. The CDR3 totals 12 residues. Here the CDR3 reads CATRTPGPALHF. For the CDR3, the DNA is TGTGCCACCAGGACACCCGGCCCGGCCCTCCACTTT.

This clonotype showed up many times. CDR3 nucleotides: TGCAGCGTTGATCCGGGACAGGGGCCAGATACGCAGTATTTT. Translation gives CSVDPGQGPDTQYF. The rearrangement joins TRBV29-1 to TRBJ2-3, with 10 bases lining up with TRBD1. CDR1 and CDR2 from the germline V gene are SQVTM and ANQGSEA. This CDR3 is 14 amino acids long. V shed 3 bases, J shed 4 bases, and the junction held 4 bases outside the gene matches.

V usage is TRBV20-1 and J usage is TRBJ1-2; 11 bases agree with TRBD1. This CDR3 region has 16 residues. Germline lookup yields CDR1 DFQATT and CDR2 SNEGSKA (reference sequence). V was clipped by 4 bases and J by 1 base; unmatched bases: 8. In nucleotides, the CDR3 is TGCAGTGCTACTTTGGGACAGGGGGTTATTAACTATGGCTACACCTTC. This sequence encodes CSATLGQGVINYGYTF.

The chain has TRBV30 and TRBJ2-5; D gene uncertain. In germline, CDR1 is GTSNPN, CDR2 SVGIG (reference sequence). There are 12 residues in the CDR3. Deletions cut 0 bases from V and 7 bases from J, with 9 bases between. The chain's CDR3 is CAWSVGVATQYF. CDR3 nucleotides: TGTGCCTGGAGTGTAGGAGTTGCGACCCAGTACTTC.

This clonotype was counted ten times or more. J is TRBJ1-1 and V is TRBV11-2; no reliable D call. With 6 bases removed from V and 0 bases from J, the gap between germline ends came to 5 bases. CDR3 length: 12 residues. The V gene's germline CDR1 is SGHAT and CDR2 FQNNGV. The CDR3 sequence is CASRWVNTEAFF. The DNA for the CDR3 is TGTGCCAGCAGGTGGGTGAACACTGAAGCTTTCTTT. Full variable domain (remainder filled in from reference TRBV11-2 and TRBJ1-1): EAGVAQSPRYKIIEKRQSVAFWCNPISGHATLYWYQQILGQGPKLLIQFQNNGVVDDSQLPKDRFSAERLKGVDSTLKIQPAKLEDSAVYLCASRWVNTEAFFGQGTRLTVV.

This clonotype came up many times. The V call is TRBV7-8, the J call TRBJ2-7; perhaps TRBD1 as D (6 bases). Germline V CDR1 and CDR2: SGHVS, FQNEAQ. Trimming removed 5 bases from V and 4 bases from J, with 15 bases in between. CDR3 length equals 14 residues. DNA of the CDR3: TGTGCCAGCAGCAGCACCTGGGACACTTACGAGCAGTACTTC. Protein product: CASSSTWDTYEQYF.

This clonotype was seen repeatedly, ten times or more. J is TRBJ2-2 and V is TRBV6-1, with 11 bases fitting TRBD2. The CDR3 runs 14 residues. CDR1 is MNHNS, CDR2 SASEGT, per germline. V was pared by 9 bases and J by 8 bases, with 8 bases of the junction left unmatched. The CDR3 protein is CASQGTSGAGELFF. In DNA, the CDR3 is TGTGCCAGTCAAGGGACTAGCGGAGCGGGGGAGCTGTTTTTT.

The chain couples TRBV6-1 to TRBJ2-5, with a tentative D call TRBD1 (6 bases). This CDR3 contains 14 residues. Per the germline V gene, CDR1 is MNHNS and CDR2 is SASEGT. V lost 5 bases to trimming and J lost 0 bases, with 10 bases between them. The CDR3: CASSRTEDQETQYF. In nucleotides, the CDR3 is TGTGCCAGCAGTCGGACAGAAGACCAAGAGACCCAGTACTTC.

Note on this clonotype: A much larger clone differs by one base, so this may be a read error. The V and J genes are TRBV18 and TRBJ2-3; TRBD2 matches at 8 bases. CDR1 KGHSH and CDR2 LQKENI come from the germline V gene. The CDR3 runs to 15 residues. V lost 9 bases to trimming and J lost 4 bases; unmatched junction nucleotides: 12. The CDR3 region is CARSPERERADTQYF. In nucleotides, the CDR3 is TGTGCCAGGTCGCCAGAGCGGGAGCGGGCAGATACGCAGTATTTT.

This clonotype came up many times. This rearrangement joins TRBV2 to TRBJ1-5; TRBD1 aligns across 9 bases. There are 15 residues in the CDR3. Per the germline V gene, CDR1 is SNHLY and CDR2 is FYNNEI. V shed 7 bases, J shed 11 bases, and the junction held 15 bases outside the gene matches. In DNA form, the CDR3 reads TGTGCCAGCACACGGGACAGGGCCGTACGGGTGTCCCAGCATTTT. It specifies CASTRDRAVRVSQHF.

Many counts were recorded for this clonotype. J is TRBJ2-3 and V is TRBV10-3; 9 bases agree with TRBD2. V was pared by 0 bases and J by 5 bases, with 9 bases of the junction left unmatched. The CDR3 consists of 17 residues. Germline assignment: CDR1 ENHRY and CDR2 SYGVKD. The CDR3 DNA reads as TGTGCCATCAGTGAGTCCGATAGCGGGAGCCCACTAGATACGCAGTATTTT. The encoded protein is CAISESDSGSPLDTQYF.

In this sample, this clonotype turned up many times. The V call is TRBV29-1, the J call TRBJ2-3; no reliable D call. Deletions cut 4 bases from V and 2 bases from J, with 13 bases between. The CDR3 totals 14 residues. Germline V lookup: CDR1 SQVTM, CDR2 ANQGSEA. The CDR3 coding sequence is TGCAGCGTTGTTCCCCTTGGAAACACAGATACGCAGTATTTT. This codes for CSVVPLGNTDTQYF.

This clonotype turned up a few times. One base away lies a much larger clone, so this may be a sequencing read error. J is TRBJ1-4 and V is TRBV28, with TRBD1 as a possible D gene (6 bases). CDR3 length: 16 amino acids. The V end lost 5 bases, the J end lost 4 bases, and 17 bases lay between the germline ends. CDR1 and CDR2 (germline): MDHEN, SYDVKM. CDR3 residues: CASSQRGRGGNEKLFF. In DNA form, the CDR3 reads TGTGCCAGCAGTCAACGGGGCAGGGGTGGTAATGAAAAACTGTTTTTT.

In this sample, this clonotype turned up many times. This chain joins TRBV20-1 and TRBJ2-3; 7 bases align to TRBD1. There are 13 residues in the CDR3. Germline CDR1 reads DFQATT; CDR2 reads SNEGSKA (reference sequence). The V and J ends lost 5 bases and 8 bases, in that order; junction bases with no gene match: 10. The CDR3 here is CSAGRDSEVTQYF. CDR3 nucleotides: TGCAGTGCTGGCCGGGACAGTGAGGTTACGCAGTATTTT.

This clonotype has a count of ten or more. The V gene is TRBV18, the J gene TRBJ1-1; 7 bases agree with TRBD1. Germline assignment: CDR1 KGHSH and CDR2 LQKENI. The CDR3 is 17 residues long. Trimming removed 3 bases from V and 4 bases from J; junction bases left unmatched: 14. Here the CDR3 DNA reads TGTGCCAGCTCACCGGGACAGTTTTGGCTAGAGGCCACTGAAGCTTTCTTT. This sequence encodes CASSPGQFWLEATEAFF.

V usage is TRBV12-3 or TRBV12-4 and J usage is TRBJ1-1; possible D gene TRBD1, 6 bases. The CDR3 extends over 14 amino acids. Trimming took off 2 bases at V and 5 bases at J, with 12 bases between the two ends. The CDR3 spells CASSLPGAWTEAFF. As DNA, the CDR3 is TGTGCCAGCAGTTTACCGGGGGCGTGGACTGAAGCTTTCTTT.

This clonotype appeared once. A read error may explain this, as a much larger clone is one base away. The V call is TRBV28, the J call TRBJ2-4; TRBD2 aligns across 7 bases. The CDR3 spans 12 residues. Looked up from germline, CDR1 is MDHEN and CDR2 is SYDVKM. The V gene end was trimmed by 8 bases and the J gene end by 11 bases; junction bases not matched to a gene: 9. CDR3 region: CASAGLGDVQYF. DNA of the CDR3: TGTGCCAGCGCAGGACTAGGGGACGTTCAGTACTTC. The variable domain in full, completed from reference TRBV28 and TRBJ2-4, reads DVKVTQSSRYLVKRTGEKVFLECVQDMDHENMFWYRQDPGLGLRLIYFSYDVKMKEKGDIPEGYSVSREKKERFSLILESASTNQTSMYLCASAGLGDVQYFGAGTRLSVL.

The table lists this clonotype with many counts. The chain employs TRBV18 and TRBJ2-5; weak D call: TRBD2 (6 bases). Germline assignment: CDR1 KGHSH and CDR2 LQKENI. The V and J ends lost 7 bases and 5 bases respectively, with 11 bases between them. The CDR3 totals 12 residues. CDR3 region: CASLGEAETQYF. CDR3 nucleotides: TGTGCCAGCTTAGGGGAGGCGGAGACCCAGTACTTC.

This clonotype was recorded many times. The CDR3 loop is CASSVDAETQYF. CDR3 DNA: TGTGCCAGCAGTGTAGACGCGGAGACCCAGTACTTC. The chain recombines TRBV27 with TRBJ2-5, with D unresolved. This CDR3 is built from 12 residues. Germline V gene data show CDR1 as MNHEY and CDR2 as SMNVEV (reference sequence). The V and J ends lost 5 bases and 5 bases respectively, with 9 bases between them.

This chain connects TRBV3-1 to TRBJ2-7, with D perhaps TRBD2 (6 bases). The V and J ends lost 2 bases and 3 bases respectively, with 14 bases between them. CDR1 is LGHDT, CDR2 YNNKEL, per germline (reference sequence). The CDR3 spans 15 residues. DNA of the CDR3: TGTGCCAGCAGCCAAACGGGACTTTTTTTCTACGAGCAGTACTTC. Residues: CASSQTGLFFYEQYF.

Notes on this clonotype: One end of the junction fails to match germline, which may point to a read error. This chain links TRBV5-1 with TRBJ1-2; no definite D call. The CDR3 extends over 15 amino acids. In germline, CDR1 is SGHRS, CDR2 YFSETQ. CDR3 in amino acids: CASSGGTLFVNGYAF. In DNA form, the CDR3 reads TGCGCCAGCAGCGGCGGCACTCTTTTCGTAAATGGCTACGCCTTC.